This TCR beta chain derives from a study of early T cells in non-severe SARS-CoV-2 infection. Background on the study: Sequencing input comprised bulk RNA from unsorted whole blood; chain pairing was not available.

Individual cDNA molecules carried attached unique molecular identifiers. In TCRdb, the 5' RACE reads were re-called with MiXCR into one record per CDR3 protein. The sample lists 37,000 or so distinct CDR3 sequences; about 5.3% were seen once. This clonotype was recorded a few times. What it recognizes is unknown. Findings of the study overall: Database matching using VDJdb favored anti-spike CD8 responses, with private and CD4 specificities left missing.

Material for sequencing was whole blood. The sequence was collected from an adult who was a healthcare worker with PCR-confirmed SARS-CoV-2 infection or an uninfected control (not recorded which).

DNA of the CDR3: TGTGCCAGTAGTATATCGAAGTTTTACAATGAGCAGTTCTTC. Its translation: CASSISKFYNEQFF. The chain carries TRBV19 and TRBJ2-1; no definite D call. CDR3 length: 14 amino acids. Germline CDR1 LNHDA, CDR2 SQIVND (reference sequence). Trimming left V 2 bases short and J 4 bases short, with 9 bases between.